This TCR beta chain originates from a study of T-cell reconstitution after alpha-beta-depleted transplantation in children. Unique molecular identifiers were incorporated into the prepared TCRbeta library. TCRdb passed the PCR reads through MiXCR, listing each CDR3 protein once. The sample lists about a million distinct CDR3 sequences; 25% to 30% were seen once. Germline CDR1 reads SEHNR; CDR2 reads FQNEAQ (reference sequence). The CDR3 spans 14 residues. Notes on the study in general: It was surviving recipient T cells and thymic progenitors that gave some patients high TCRbeta diversity at day 60. T-cell counts and diversity at one year post-transplant came mainly from newly produced T cells.

With respect to this clonotype: Antigen specificity is unknown. At one of its ends the junction is not consistent with the germline gene, which may arise from a read error.

The chain links TRBV7-9 to TRBJ2-5; D perhaps matches TRBD2 (6 bases). The TCR originated in a boy in the first two years of life who had a stem cell transplant for SCID, so the T cells may come from the graft donor. The sample was PBMCs, mostly from graft donor cells, taken 360 days after TCRalphabeta/CD19-depleted stem cell transplant. CDR3 sequence: CASSLAAGTETQYF. In DNA form, the CDR3 reads TGCGCCAGCAGCTTAGCGGCAGGGACAGAGACCCAGTACTTC. Full variable domain (remainder filled in from reference TRBV7-9 and TRBJ2-5): DTGVSQNPRHKITKRGQNVTFRCDPISEHNRLYWYRQTLGQGPEFLTYFQNEAQLEKSRLLSDRFSAERPKGSFSTLEIQRTEQGDSAMYLCASSLAAGTETQYFGPGTRLLVL.